The present T cell receptor beta chain was sequenced within a study of blood T cell repertoires in COVID-19. The CDR3 runs to 14 residues. CDR1 is DFQATT and CDR2 is SNEGSKA in the germline V gene (reference sequence). Between the trimmed V and J ends, which lost 3 bases and 0 bases, there was a span of 9 bases. Some clones are missing from TCRdb's copy, which holds only in-frame ones; the method was immunoSEQ multiplex PCR. In the table there are roughly 290,000 clones, about nine tenths of which are singletons. Everyone who took part was 18 to 89 years old, and they came from about two dozen US areas.

Material: PBMCs or T cells enriched from blood (not recorded which). The V and J genes are TRBV20-1 and TRBJ2-1; D uncertain. This sequence originates from a woman between 40 and 50 years old who had recovered from COVID-19. CDR3 loop: CSASLSSSYNEQFF. The DNA of the CDR3 is TGCAGTGCTAGTCTGAGTAGCTCCTACAATGAGCAGTTCTTC.